Listed below are T cell receptor beta chains from one sample, sequenced in a study of PD-L1 blockade in urothelial cancer. Sequencing was performed with immunoSEQ multiplex PCR; in TCRdb, only in-frame clones are kept and a portion is missing. The data hold about 74,000 clones, with approximately 87% observed a single time. Sample: PBMCs, taken around atezolizumab (anti-PD-L1) treatment. These receptors all come from a man in his 70s with urothelial cancer. The CDR3 runs from the conserved cysteine through the conserved F or W. A D gene is named only where the DNA matches it firmly. Rows may omit the clone size; those that give it use once, few, many or a size class.

CDR3 protein,CDR3 DNA,V gene,J gene,D gene,clone size
CASSLVAATGANVLTF,TGTGCCAGCAGCTTAGTCGCGGCTACTGGGGCCAACGTCCTGACTTTC,TRBV7-9,TRBJ2-6,-,-
CASRSLGAPGETQYF,TGTGCCAGCAGGTCACTTGGGGCCCCAGGGGAGACCCAGTACTTC,TRBV6-5,TRBJ2-5,-,-
CASSQARPSGGPLDQYF,TGCGCCAGCAGCCAAGCCAGGCCTAGCGGAGGCCCCCTCGACCAGTACTTC,TRBV4-1,TRBJ2-7,TRBD2,-
CASSITGQGAYGYTF,TGTGCCAGTAGTATCACCGGACAGGGGGCTTATGGCTACACCTTC,TRBV19,TRBJ1-2,TRBD1,-
CASSPRAGQGQTGELFF,TGTGCCAGCAGCCCGAGGGCGGGACAGGGGCAAACCGGGGAGCTGTTTTTT,TRBV9,TRBJ2-2,TRBD1,-
CASSVEGTGIYEQYF,TGTGCCAGCAGCGTAGAAGGGACAGGGATCTACGAGCAGTACTTC,TRBV9,TRBJ2-7,TRBD1,-
CASSARLAKNIQYF,TGTGCCAGCAGTGCGCGGTTAGCCAAAAACATTCAGTACTTC,TRBV28,TRBJ2-4,-,-
CASSLGGGYEQYF,TGTGCCAGCAGCTTGGGGGGAGGGTACGAGCAGTACTTC,TRBV5-6,TRBJ2-7,TRBD2,-
CATSRDRRELNEQFF,TGTGCCACCAGCAGAGATCGCCGAGAATTAAATGAGCAGTTCTTC,TRBV15,TRBJ2-1,-,-
CGTVANTGELFF,TGTGGGACAGTCGCGAACACCGGGGAGCTGTTTTTT,TRBV7-9,TRBJ2-2,-,-
CASSPLAFGELFF,TGTGCCAGTAGCCCGCTAGCATTCGGGGAGCTGTTTTTT,TRBV19,TRBJ2-2,-,-
CASSPSSGVRQFF,TGCGCCAGCAGCCCCTCCAGCGGGGTCAGGCAGTTCTTC,TRBV4-1,TRBJ2-1,TRBD2,-
CACNLGPGQGYEQYF,TGTGCCTGTAACTTGGGGCCAGGACAGGGCTACGAGCAGTACTTC,TRBV30,TRBJ2-7,TRBD1,-
CASTHRVATNEKLFF,TGTGCCAGCACTCACAGGGTAGCGACAAATGAAAAACTGTTTTTT,TRBV18,TRBJ1-4,-,-
CASSPGSGTGELFF,TGTGCCAGCTCACCAGGGTCGGGCACCGGGGAGCTGTTTTTT,TRBV18,TRBJ2-2,-,-
CASSLWSGTTDTQYF,TGTGCCAGCAGCTTATGGAGCGGGACCACAGATACGCAGTATTTT,TRBV7-2,TRBJ2-3,TRBD2,-
CASSLFRLAGGNEQFF,TGTGCCAGCAGCTTGTTTAGACTAGCGGGAGGAAATGAGCAGTTCTTC,TRBV5-4,TRBJ2-1,TRBD2,-
CASSLVRPPAYEQYF,TGTGCCAGCAGCCTCGTCAGGCCCCCGGCCTACGAGCAGTACTTC,TRBV6-5,TRBJ2-7,-,-
CASRGGLYYEQYF,TGTGCCAGCAGGGGGGGACTATACTACGAGCAGTACTTC,TRBV6-5,TRBJ2-7,TRBD2,-
CASTPFGGSSYNEQFF,TGTGCCAGTACCCCTTTTGGAGGGAGCTCCTACAATGAGCAGTTCTTC,TRBV19,TRBJ2-1,-,-
CASSQGREGRTDTQYF,TGTGCCAGCAGCCAAGGGAGGGAGGGCCGCACAGATACGCAGTATTTT,TRBV14,TRBJ2-3,TRBD2,-
CASSFGARRRQFF,TGTGCCAGCAGTTTTGGGGCTAGAAGAAGGCAGTTCTTC,TRBV27,TRBJ2-1,-,once
CASSARTSGSSYEQYF,TGCGCCAGCAGCGCGAGGACTAGCGGTAGCTCCTACGAGCAGTACTTC,TRBV5-1,TRBJ2-7,TRBD2,-
CASSEAAPNTGELFF,TGTGCCAGCAGTGAAGCGGCCCCGAACACCGGGGAGCTGTTTTTT,TRBV2,TRBJ2-2,-,-
CASSPPGGQGLVRF,TGTGCCAGCTCACCACCGGGGGGGCAGGGACTAGTTCGTTTC,TRBV18,TRBJ2-7,TRBD2,-
CASVDRGLNNEQFF,TGTGCCAGTGTTGACAGGGGGTTAAACAATGAGCAGTTCTTC,TRBV19,TRBJ2-1,TRBD1,-
CASSTPQGAGTEAFF,TGTGCCAGCAGTACCCCCCAGGGGGCCGGCACTGAAGCTTTCTTT,TRBV28,TRBJ1-1,TRBD1,-
CAWGGNRGGEQFF,TGTGCCTGGGGGGGAAACAGGGGCGGTGAGCAGTTCTTC,TRBV30,TRBJ2-1,TRBD1,-
CASSGASGSGTGELFF,TGCGCCAGCAGCGGCGCTAGCGGGAGTGGTACCGGGGAGCTGTTTTTT,TRBV5-1,TRBJ2-2,TRBD2,-
CASSDPSGANTGELFF,TGCGCCAGCAGCGACCCTAGCGGGGCAAACACCGGGGAGCTGTTTTTT,TRBV5-1,TRBJ2-2,TRBD2,-
CASSVPGLDYEQYF,TGTGCCAGCAGTGTTCCGGGACTAGACTACGAGCAGTACTTC,TRBV28,TRBJ2-7,TRBD2,-
CASSSVPLPLSGRGYEQYF,TGTGCCAGCAGCTCCGTACCGTTACCTCTTAGCGGGAGAGGCTACGAGCAGTACTTC,TRBV11-2,TRBJ2-7,TRBD2,-
CASSPLGQGEKLFF,TGTGCCAGCTCACCACTAGGACAGGGGGAAAAACTGTTTTTT,TRBV18,TRBJ1-4,TRBD1,-
CASSSSQTASSGNTIYF,TGTGCCAGCAGTTCCTCTCAAACAGCAAGCTCTGGAAACACCATATATTTT,TRBV28,TRBJ1-3,-,-
CASSRSGGSTEQYF,TGCGCCAGCAGCCGGAGTGGTGGCTCCACCGAGCAGTACTTC,TRBV5-1,TRBJ2-7,-,-
CASSFLRSDRPNEQFF,TGTGCCAGCAGTTTCCTCCGATCGGACAGGCCCAATGAGCAGTTCTTC,TRBV28,TRBJ2-1,TRBD1,once
CASSLPKSGGAYEQYF,TGTGCCAGCAGCCTCCCGAAATCAGGGGGCGCGTACGAGCAGTACTTC,TRBV28,TRBJ2-7,TRBD1,-
CASSPGPSSGRAGTGELFF,TGTGCCAGCAGCCCAGGTCCCTCCAGCGGGAGGGCCGGGACCGGGGAGCTGTTTTTT,TRBV7-6,TRBJ2-2,TRBD2,-
CASSKERTEQYF,TGTGCCAGCAGCAAAGAGAGAACCGAGCAGTACTTC,TRBV21-1,TRBJ2-7,-,-
CASSSQDRTIYF,TGCGCCAGCAGCTCCCAGGACAGAACCATATATTTT,TRBV5-1,TRBJ1-3,-,once
CASSVTGEQYF,TGCGCCAGCAGTGTGACAGGAGAGCAGTACTTC,TRBV10-2,TRBJ2-7,-,-
CASSLSRGNSYNEQFF,TGTGCCAGCAGCTTGTCAAGGGGAAATTCCTACAATGAGCAGTTCTTC,TRBV5-6,TRBJ2-1,-,-
CAWSVHRGRYGYTF,TGTGCCTGGAGTGTACACAGGGGAAGATATGGCTACACCTTC,TRBV30,TRBJ1-2,TRBD1,-
CASSQHTSGRYTDTQYF,TGTGCCAGCAGCCAACATACTAGCGGGAGGTACACAGATACGCAGTATTTT,TRBV14,TRBJ2-3,TRBD2,-
CASSQGPQGGNQPQHF,TGCGCCAGCAGCCAAGGGCCCCAGGGGGGCAATCAGCCCCAGCATTTT,TRBV4-1,TRBJ1-5,TRBD1,-